This T cell receptor beta chain is drawn from a study of blood T cell repertoires in COVID-19. About the research overall: Both acute and convalescent COVID-19 samples were obtained from the United States, Italy and Spain. Sample material is recorded as cDNA or gDNA derived from T cells, B-cell-depleted T cells, or PBMCs.

Libraries were prepared by immunoSEQ multiplex PCR; TCRdb keeps only in-frame clonotypes and omits some of them. The sample has nearly 11,000 clones; 84% are singletons. Input material: peripheral blood. This TCR was sampled from a man between 50 and 59 years old with active COVID-19.

The CDR3 loop reads CASTGGISGNTIYF. The CDR3 DNA is TGTGCCAGCACCGGGGGTATTTCGGGAAACACCATATATTTT. This chain joins TRBV9 and TRBJ1-3; perhaps TRBD1 as D (5 bases). The germline gives CDR1 SGDLS, CDR2 YYNGEE. The CDR3 spans 14 residues. V lost 6 bases, J lost 4 bases, and 14 bases lay in between.